The TCR beta chain described here comes from a study of tumor and adjacent non-tumor tissue in lung cancer. Study summary: About 4.2 million productive TCRbeta reads were obtained per sample on average.

No cell sorting was done before RNA was extracted from the tissue. Distant lung tissue was collected more than 3 cm away from the tumor edge. This clonotype was seen once. Antigen specificity is unknown. The J segment lost 0 bases and the V segment lost 11 bases, leaving 10 bases of the junction unmatched. The CDR3 extends over 14 amino acids. A modified ARM-PCR protocol with three rounds of nested PCR amplified TCRbeta. One entry per CDR3 protein, called by TCRdb with MiXCR from the multiplex PCR reads. The data contain about 75,000 distinct CDR3 sequences, about two thirds of them singletons. Findings and caveats of the study: Top 100 clones took a larger repertoire share in normal lung. Higher tumor TCR diversity was associated with shorter survival. Compared with tumor, normal lung showed significantly lower TCR diversity.

The chain has TRBV12-3 or TRBV12-4 and TRBJ2-7; 7 nucleotides line up with TRBD2. The sequence derives from a woman aged 45-59 years with non-small cell lung cancer. The specimen was distant non-tumor lung tissue. CDR3: CACQGREVSYEQYF. The CDR3 nucleotides are TGTGCCTGCCAGGGTCGGGAGGTCTCCTACGAGCAGTACTTC.